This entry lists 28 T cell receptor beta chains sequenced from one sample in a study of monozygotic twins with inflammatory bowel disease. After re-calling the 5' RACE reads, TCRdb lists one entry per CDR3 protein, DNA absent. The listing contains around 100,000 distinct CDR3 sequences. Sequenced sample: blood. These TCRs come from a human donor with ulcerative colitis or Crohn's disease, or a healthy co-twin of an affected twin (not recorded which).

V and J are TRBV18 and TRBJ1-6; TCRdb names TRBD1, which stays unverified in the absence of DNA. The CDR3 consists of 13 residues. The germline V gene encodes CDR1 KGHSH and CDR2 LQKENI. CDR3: CASSPRTGDPLHF. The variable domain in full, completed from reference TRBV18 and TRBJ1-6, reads NAGVMQNPRHLVRRRGQEARLRCSPMKGHSHVYWYRQLPEEGLKFMVYLQKENIIDESGMPKERFSAEFPKEGPSILRIQQVVRGDSAAYFCASSPRTGDPLHFGNGTRLTVT.

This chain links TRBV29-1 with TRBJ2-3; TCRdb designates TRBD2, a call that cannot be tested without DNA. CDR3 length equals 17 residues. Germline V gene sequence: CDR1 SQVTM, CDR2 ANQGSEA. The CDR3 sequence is CSVINYKLAGGWDTQYF.

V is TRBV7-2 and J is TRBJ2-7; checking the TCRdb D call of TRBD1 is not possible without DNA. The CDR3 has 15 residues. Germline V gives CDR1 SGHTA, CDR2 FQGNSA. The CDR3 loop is CASHLAGGGQNEQYF.

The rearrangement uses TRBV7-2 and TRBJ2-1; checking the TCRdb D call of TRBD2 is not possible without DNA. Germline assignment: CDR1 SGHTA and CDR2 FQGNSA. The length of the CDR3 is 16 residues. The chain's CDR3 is CASSSPGLAGYNEQFF.

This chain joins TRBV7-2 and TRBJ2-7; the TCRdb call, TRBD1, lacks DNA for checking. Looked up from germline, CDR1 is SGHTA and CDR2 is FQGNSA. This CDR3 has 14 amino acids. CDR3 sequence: CASSLKGQTYEQYF.

The CDR3 sequence is CASSSRQDTGELFF. This chain uses TRBV7-9 with TRBJ2-2; TCRdb returns TRBD1, unconfirmable since there is no DNA. Germline V CDR1 and CDR2: SEHNR, FQNEAQ (reference sequence). This CDR3 is 14 amino acids long.

CDR3 residues: CASSKLDIRQESYEQYF. This rearrangement joins TRBV21-1 to TRBJ2-7. TRBV21-1 is recorded as a pseudogene. The CDR3 sequence is 17 residues long.

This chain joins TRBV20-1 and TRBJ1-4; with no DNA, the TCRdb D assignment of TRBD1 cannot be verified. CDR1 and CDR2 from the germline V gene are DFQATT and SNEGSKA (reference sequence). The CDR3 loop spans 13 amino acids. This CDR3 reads CSAQGKANEKLFF.

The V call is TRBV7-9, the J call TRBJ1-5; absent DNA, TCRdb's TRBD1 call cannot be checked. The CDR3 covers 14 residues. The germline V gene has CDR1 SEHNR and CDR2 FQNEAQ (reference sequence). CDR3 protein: CASSRQGTDQPQHF.

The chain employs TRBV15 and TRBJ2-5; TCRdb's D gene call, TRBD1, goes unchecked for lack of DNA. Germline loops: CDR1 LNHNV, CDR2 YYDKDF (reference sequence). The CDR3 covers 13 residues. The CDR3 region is CATERGRQETQYF.

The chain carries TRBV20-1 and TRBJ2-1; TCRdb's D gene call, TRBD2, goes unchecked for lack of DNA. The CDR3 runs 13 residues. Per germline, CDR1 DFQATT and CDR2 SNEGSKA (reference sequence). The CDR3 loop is CSARSSPRLEQFF.

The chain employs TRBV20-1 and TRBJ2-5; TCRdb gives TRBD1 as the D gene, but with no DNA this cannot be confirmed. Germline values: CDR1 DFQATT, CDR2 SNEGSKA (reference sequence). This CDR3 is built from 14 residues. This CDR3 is CSPRTGANGETQYF.

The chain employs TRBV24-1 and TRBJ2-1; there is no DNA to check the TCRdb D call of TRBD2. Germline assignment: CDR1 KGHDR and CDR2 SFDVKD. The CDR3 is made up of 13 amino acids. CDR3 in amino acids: CATCGLDHNEQFF.

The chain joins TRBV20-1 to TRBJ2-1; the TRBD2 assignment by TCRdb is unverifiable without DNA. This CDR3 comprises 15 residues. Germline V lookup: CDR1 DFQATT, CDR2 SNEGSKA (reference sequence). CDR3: CSASRTSGSGNEQFF.

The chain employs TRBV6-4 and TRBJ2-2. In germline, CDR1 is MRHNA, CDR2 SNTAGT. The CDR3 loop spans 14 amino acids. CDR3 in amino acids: CASSQKRHTGELFF.

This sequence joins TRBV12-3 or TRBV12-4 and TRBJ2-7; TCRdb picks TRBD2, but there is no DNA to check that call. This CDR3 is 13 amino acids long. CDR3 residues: CASSLERGSEQYF.

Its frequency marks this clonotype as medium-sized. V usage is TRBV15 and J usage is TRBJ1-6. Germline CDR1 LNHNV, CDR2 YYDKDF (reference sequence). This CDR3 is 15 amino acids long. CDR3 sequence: CATKGGASYNSPLHF.

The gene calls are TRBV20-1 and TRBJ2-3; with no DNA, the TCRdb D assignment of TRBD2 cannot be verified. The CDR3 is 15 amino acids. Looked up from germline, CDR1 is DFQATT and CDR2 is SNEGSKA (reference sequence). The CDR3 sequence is CSARKLASGTDTQYF.

The CDR3 reads CASSFLSVAYTQYF. This rearrangement joins TRBV28 to TRBJ2-3. CDR1 and CDR2 from the germline V gene are MDHEN and SYDVKM. The CDR3 contains 14 residues.

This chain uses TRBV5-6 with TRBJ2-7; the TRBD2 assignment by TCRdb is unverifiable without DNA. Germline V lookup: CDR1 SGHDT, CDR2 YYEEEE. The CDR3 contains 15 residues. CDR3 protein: CASSPYLAGTYEQYF.

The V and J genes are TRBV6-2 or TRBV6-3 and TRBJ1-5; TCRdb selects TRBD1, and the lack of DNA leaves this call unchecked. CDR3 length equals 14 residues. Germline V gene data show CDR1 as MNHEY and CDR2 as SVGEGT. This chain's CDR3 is CASNSVRANQPQHF.

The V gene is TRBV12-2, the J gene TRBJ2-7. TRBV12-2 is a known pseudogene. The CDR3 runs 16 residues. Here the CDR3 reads CASRLAGVSSPYEQYF.

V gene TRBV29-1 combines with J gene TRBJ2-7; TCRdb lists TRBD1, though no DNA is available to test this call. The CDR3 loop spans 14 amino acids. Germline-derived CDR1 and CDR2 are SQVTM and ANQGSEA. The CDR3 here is CSVIRENRGHEQYF.

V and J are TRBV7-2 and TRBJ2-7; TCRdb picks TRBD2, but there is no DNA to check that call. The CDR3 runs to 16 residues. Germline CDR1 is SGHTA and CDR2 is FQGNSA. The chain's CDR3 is CASSLSSRGRDYEQYF.

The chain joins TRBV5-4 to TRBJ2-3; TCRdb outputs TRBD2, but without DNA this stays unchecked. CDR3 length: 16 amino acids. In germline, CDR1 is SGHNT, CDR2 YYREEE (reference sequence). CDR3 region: CASSLQIGLGTDTQYF.

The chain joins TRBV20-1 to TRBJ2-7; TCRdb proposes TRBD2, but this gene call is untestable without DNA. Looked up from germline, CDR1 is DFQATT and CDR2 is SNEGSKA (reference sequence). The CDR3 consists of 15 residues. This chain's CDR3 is CSANRGQVSSYEQYF.

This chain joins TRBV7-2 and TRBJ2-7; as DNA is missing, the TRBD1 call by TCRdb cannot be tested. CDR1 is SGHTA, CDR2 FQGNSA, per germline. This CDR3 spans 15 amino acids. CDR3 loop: CASSATGTGGNEQYF.

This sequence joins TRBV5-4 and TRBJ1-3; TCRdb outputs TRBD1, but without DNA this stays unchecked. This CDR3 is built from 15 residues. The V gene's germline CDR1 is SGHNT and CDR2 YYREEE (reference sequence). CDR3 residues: CASSYPGIGGNTIYF.